Listed here are 5 T cell receptor beta chains from one sample, sequenced in a study of T cell repertoires in cytomegalovirus infection. These receptors have no known antigen. TCRdb re-derived calls from the reads in MiXCR, one entry per CDR3 protein. The table includes more than 250,000 distinct CDR3 sequences, around a quarter detected once. The sample was cultured PBMCs, taken from culture after CMV antigen stimulation. These receptors all stem from a human donor in good health (CMV status not recorded). Some clones in this sample may be carry-over from other donors' samples.

V gene TRBV12-3 or TRBV12-4 combines with J gene TRBJ2-1; 13 nucleotides line up with TRBD2. Trimming took 5 bases from V and 9 from J; bases not matched to a gene: 16. The CDR3 runs 18 residues. The CDR3 DNA is TGTGCCAGCAGTCAGAGGAATATACTAGCGGGAGGGGCTGGTGAGCAGTTCTTC. Encoded protein: CASSQRNILAGGAGEQFF.

The chain joins TRBV6-1 to TRBJ2-1; TRBD2 matches at 10 bases. CDR3 size: 18 residues. J was trimmed by 4 bases and V by 5 bases; bases with no gene match: 14. Germline V gene sequence: CDR1 MNHNS, CDR2 SASEGT. In nucleotides, the CDR3 is TGTGCCAGCAGTTACAAGCGGCCCGGGACTAGCGAGTACAATGAGCAGTTCTTC. It translates to CASSYKRPGTSEYNEQFF.

Of note for this clonotype: A read error may explain this, as a much larger clone is one base away. This is likely a read error, given that the CDR3 carries no conserved phenylalanine or tryptophan at its end. V and J are TRBV6-2 or TRBV6-3 and TRBJ2-2; unclear D gene. The germline V gene has CDR1 MNHEY and CDR2 SVGEGT. This CDR3 has 15 amino acids. Deletions cut 6 bases from V and 7 bases from J, with 18 bases between. The CDR3 loop is CASRLKLVWSGELFL. CDR3 DNA sequence: TGTGCCAGCAGACTAAAATTGGTATGGAGCGGGGAGCTGTTTCTT.

A few counts support this clonotype. CDR3 nucleotide sequence: TGTGCCAGCAGCTTCCCGGGCTTCAATCAGCCCCAGCATTTT. Its translation is CASSFPGFNQPQHF. This chain connects TRBV7-9 to TRBJ1-5; D not resolved. This CDR3 comprises 14 residues. Trimming shortened V by 3 bases and J by 3 bases, and 9 bases separated the two germline ends. From germline, CDR1 is SEHNR and CDR2 FQNEAQ (reference sequence).

This clonotype was seen many times. This sequence joins TRBV11-2 and TRBJ2-1; D uncertain. This CDR3 comprises 15 residues. Trimming pared 1 base from V and 5 bases from J, leaving 12 bases between. The germline gives CDR1 SGHAT, CDR2 FQNNGV. The CDR3 region is CASSLAGANHNEQFF. In DNA, the CDR3 is TGTGCCAGCAGCTTAGCGGGTGCCAACCACAATGAGCAGTTCTTC. The whole variable domain, filled in from reference TRBV11-2 and TRBJ2-1, reads EAGVAQSPRYKIIEKRQSVAFWCNPISGHATLYWYQQILGQGPKLLIQFQNNGVVDDSQLPKDRFSAERLKGVDSTLKIQPAKLEDSAVYLCASSLAGANHNEQFFGPGTRLTVL.